The 12 T cell receptor beta chains reported below all come from one sample, sequenced in a study of metastatic and nonmetastatic thyroid tumors. TCRdb re-called the PCR reads with MiXCR. The sample shows 26,000 or so clones, roughly 17% of them seen only once. None of the patients had undergone any treatment ahead of thyroid surgery. Sequenced sample: blood. These TCRs come from a female donor with papillary thyroid cancer or a benign thyroid nodule (not recorded which). Some clones in this sample may be carry-over from other donors' samples.

The rearrangement joins TRBV20-1 to TRBJ2-7; tentatively, D is TRBD2 (6 bases). Germline loops: CDR1 DFQATT, CDR2 SNEGSKA (reference sequence). This CDR3 contains 13 residues. The ends were cut back, 0 bases at V and 4 bases at J, with 10 bases in the middle. CDR3 sequence (DNA): TGCAGTGCTAGAGATCTGGGGGGTTACGAGCAGTACTTC. It yields the protein CSARDLGGYEQYF.

J is TRBJ2-1 and V is TRBV20-1; 8 bases fit TRBD2. V trimming: 6 bases; J trimming: 5 bases; junction bases outside the gene matches: 9. The CDR3 runs 14 residues. The germline V gene encodes CDR1 DFQATT and CDR2 SNEGSKA (reference sequence). This CDR3 is CSAPGTSINNEQFF. For the CDR3, the DNA is TGCAGTGCCCCCGGGACTAGTATAAACAATGAGCAGTTCTTC.

This clone was recorded many times. J is TRBJ1-4 and V is TRBV9; weak D call: TRBD1 (6 bases). This CDR3 spans 16 amino acids. Germline V lookup: CDR1 SGDLS, CDR2 YYNGEE. Trimming stripped 3 bases from V and 6 bases from J, with 18 bases between. Here the CDR3 reads CASSAPPQGRDEKLFF. The CDR3 nucleotides read TGTGCCAGCAGCGCCCCCCCACAGGGCCGAGATGAAAAACTGTTTTTT.

This clone has ten or more counts. A junction end diverges from the germline sequence, so it may reflect a read error. The V and J genes are TRBV14 and TRBJ1-1, with 10 positions matching TRBD1. The CDR3 consists of 12 residues. Per germline, CDR1 SGHDN and CDR2 FVKESK. The chain's CDR3 is CASSHGGTGDIF. The CDR3 DNA is TGTGCCAGCAGCCATGGCGGGACAGGGGATATTTTT.

The chain is built from TRBV11-3 and TRBJ2-7, with 9 bases matching TRBD2. The V gene end was trimmed by 5 bases and the J gene end by 3 bases; junction bases not matched to a gene: 5. There are 14 residues in the CDR3. Germline V gene lookup returns CDR1 SGHNT and CDR2 YENEEA. CDR3 DNA: TGTGCCAGCAGCCCCCTGACTAGCGGCTACGAGCAGTACTTC. This codes for CASSPLTSGYEQYF.

This clone has a count of ten or more. J is TRBJ2-1 and V is TRBV19; 9 positions match TRBD2. Germline V CDR1 and CDR2: LNHDA, SQIVND (reference sequence). The CDR3 is made up of 16 amino acids. The junction had 12 bases not matched to a gene; V was cut back by 5 bases and J by 7 bases. CDR3 coding DNA: TGTGCCAGTAGTTCATTAGCGGGAGCGGCTATTAATGAGCAGTTCTTC. Translating gives CASSSLAGAAINEQFF.

This clone was seen at least ten times. The chain carries TRBV2 and TRBJ2-5, with TRBD2 matching 8 bases. The V segment lost 7 bases and the J segment 1 base; nucleotides outside the gene matches: 5. The CDR3 loop spans 14 amino acids. Germline V gene lookup returns CDR1 SNHLY and CDR2 FYNNEI. In DNA form, the CDR3 reads TGTGCCAGCACCAAAACTAGCGGCCAAGAGACCCAGTACTTC. Protein: CASTKTSGQETQYF. Based on the CDR3 plus reference TRBV2 and TRBJ2-5, the full variable domain is EPEVTQTPSHQVTQMGQEVILRCVPISNHLYFYWYRQILGQKVEFLVSFYNNEISEKSEIFDDQFSVERPDGSNFTLKIRSTKLEDSAMYFCASTKTSGQETQYFGPGTRLLVL.

In its sample, this clone was seen many times. CDR3 sequence: CAISGGTSGSSSYNEQFF. CDR3 DNA: TGTGCCATCAGTGGGGGGACTAGCGGGTCTAGCTCCTACAATGAGCAGTTCTTC. This chain links TRBV10-3 with TRBJ2-1, with 12 bases that match TRBD2. Trimming cost V 4 bases and J 0 bases; bases outside gene matches: 7. This CDR3 region has 18 residues. Per the germline V gene, CDR1 is ENHRY and CDR2 is SYGVKD.

The gene calls are TRBV4-3 and TRBJ2-5; D perhaps matches TRBD2 (6 bases). This CDR3 region has 15 residues. Between the trimmed V and J ends, which lost 1 base and 1 base, there was a span of 10 bases. Germline V lookup: CDR1 LGHNA, CDR2 YSLEER. The CDR3 DNA reads as TGCGCCAGCAGCCAAGGTCCCGGGAGCCAAGAGACCCAGTACTTC. It codes for CASSQGPGSQETQYF.

This clone was found many times. This sequence joins TRBV3-1 and TRBJ2-7; D is unresolved. The CDR3 has 15 residues. Deletions cut 0 bases from V and 1 base from J, with 10 bases between. Germline V lookup: CDR1 LGHDT, CDR2 YNNKEL (reference sequence). Here the CDR3 DNA reads TGTGCCAGCAGCCAAGATATGGACCCTTCCTACGAGCAGTACTTC. As protein: CASSQDMDPSYEQYF.

This clone turned up a few times. The chain recombines TRBV19 with TRBJ2-1; TRBD1 matches at 8 bases. The V gene's germline CDR1 is LNHDA and CDR2 SQIVND (reference sequence). There are 15 residues in the CDR3. Trimming removed 8 bases from V and 2 bases from J; junction bases left unmatched: 8. The CDR3 loop reads CASGTGSQAYNEQFF. CDR3 coding DNA: TGTGCCAGTGGGACAGGCTCCCAGGCCTACAATGAGCAGTTCTTC.

This clone was observed a handful of times. This chain links TRBV27 with TRBJ2-7, with D hard to call. V dropped 3 bases and J dropped 2 bases, with 11 bases sitting between them. The CDR3 is made up of 14 amino acids. Germline CDR1 is MNHEY and CDR2 is SMNVEV (reference sequence). DNA for the CDR3: TGTGCCAGCAGTTTGGCCAGCCCGACCTACGAGCAGTACTTC. Translation gives CASSLASPTYEQYF.